This T cell receptor (beta chain) was identified in a study of shared clonotypes between healthy human individuals. TCRdb's copy holds only in-frame clones and misses some; the assay was immunoSEQ multiplex PCR. The sample holds 2 million to 2.5 million clones, almost 96% seen once. Sequenced: naive CD4+ T cells sorted from blood. Subset reported: CD45RA+ positively selected. This TCR was recovered from a man younger than 30 in good health.

CDR3 nucleotide sequence: TGTGCCAGCAGTTTACGGGCCGGGGGGGCCGTAAAGACCCAGTACTTC. Protein product: CASSLRAGGAVKTQYF. This rearrangement joins TRBV27 to TRBJ2-5, with TRBD2 matching 8 bases. Unmatched junction bases numbered 11, after V lost 2 bases and J lost 6 bases. Germline CDR1 and CDR2: MNHEY and SMNVEV (reference sequence). This CDR3 has 16 amino acids.